This T cell receptor (beta chain) comes out of a study of regulatory T cells in long-lasting Graves disease. Time point here: newly diagnosed GD, antithyroid drugs for less than 3 months. TCR sequences were obtained from RNA taken from PBMCs. Patients met American Thyroid Association criteria for Graves' disease. Approximately 9 milliliters of peripheral blood were taken and placed in EDTA tubes. According to the study, TCR beta libraries were built with iRepertoire HTBI primers and CDR3-region Arm-PCR. TCRdb ran MiXCR on the multiplex PCR reads and lists one entry per CDR3 protein. In the table there are around 400,000 distinct CDR3 sequences, 12% of which are singletons. This clonotype appeared many times. Losses at the gene ends were 4 bases for V and 5 bases for J; bases not matched to a gene: 12. The CDR3 is 16 residues long. CDR1 and CDR2 from the germline V gene are SNHLY and FYNNEI. These data are also associated with another study on T cells in Graves' hyperthyroidism and ophthalmopathy. That study reports: A model of 13 V-J pairs discriminated ophthalmopathy from stable hyperthyroidism.

Sample: peripheral blood mononuclear cells (PBMCs), taken at new diagnosis, from a patient treated with antithyroid drugs. This sequence was found in a young woman with Graves disease. The chain joins TRBV2 to TRBJ1-2; 8 bases fit TRBD1. The CDR3 DNA sequence: TGTGCCAGCAGTGTTGGACAGGGCCATAGGGGATATGGCTACACCTTC. It codes for CASSVGQGHRGYGYTF.